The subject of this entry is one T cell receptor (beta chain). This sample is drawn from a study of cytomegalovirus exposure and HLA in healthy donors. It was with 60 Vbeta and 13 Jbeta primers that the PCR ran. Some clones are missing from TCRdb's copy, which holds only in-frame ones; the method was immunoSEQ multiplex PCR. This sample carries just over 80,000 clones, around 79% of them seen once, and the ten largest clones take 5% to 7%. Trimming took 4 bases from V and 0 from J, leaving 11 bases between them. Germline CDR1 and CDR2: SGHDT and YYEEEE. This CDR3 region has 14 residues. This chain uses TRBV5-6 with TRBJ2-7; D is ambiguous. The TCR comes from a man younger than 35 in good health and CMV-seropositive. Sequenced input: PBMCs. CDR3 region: CASSPVARSYEQYF. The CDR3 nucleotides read TGTGCCAGCAGCCCCGTCGCGCGCTCCTACGAGCAGTACTTC.